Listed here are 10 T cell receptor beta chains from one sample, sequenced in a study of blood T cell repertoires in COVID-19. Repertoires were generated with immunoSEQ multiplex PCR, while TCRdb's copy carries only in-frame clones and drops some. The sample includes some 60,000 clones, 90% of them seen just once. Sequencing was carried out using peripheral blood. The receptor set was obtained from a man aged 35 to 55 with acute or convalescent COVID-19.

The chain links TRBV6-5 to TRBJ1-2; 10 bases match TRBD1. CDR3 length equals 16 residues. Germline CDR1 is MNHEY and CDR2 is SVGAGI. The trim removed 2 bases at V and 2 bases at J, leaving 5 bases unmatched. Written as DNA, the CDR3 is TGTGCCAGCAGTTACATAAGGACAGGGGGAAACTATGGCTACACCTTC. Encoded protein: CASSYIRTGGNYGYTF.

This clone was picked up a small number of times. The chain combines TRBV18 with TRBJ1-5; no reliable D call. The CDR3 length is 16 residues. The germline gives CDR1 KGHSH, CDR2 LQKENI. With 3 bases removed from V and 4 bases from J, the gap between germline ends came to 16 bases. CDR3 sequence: CASSPERSTINQPQHF. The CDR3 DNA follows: TGTGCCAGCTCACCTGAGCGGAGTACCATTAATCAGCCCCAGCATTTT.

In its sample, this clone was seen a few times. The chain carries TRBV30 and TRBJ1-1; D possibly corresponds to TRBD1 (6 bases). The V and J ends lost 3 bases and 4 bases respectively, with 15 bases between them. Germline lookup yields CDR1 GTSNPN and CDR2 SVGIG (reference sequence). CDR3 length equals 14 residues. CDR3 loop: CAWRTNQGPTEAFF. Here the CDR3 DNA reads TGTGCCTGGAGAACAAATCAGGGGCCCACTGAAGCTTTCTTT.

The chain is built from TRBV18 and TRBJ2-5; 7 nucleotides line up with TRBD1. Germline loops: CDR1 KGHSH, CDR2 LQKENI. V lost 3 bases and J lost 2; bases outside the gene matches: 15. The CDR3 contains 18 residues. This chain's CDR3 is CASSPSTWPGQTQETQYF. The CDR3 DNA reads TGTGCCAGCTCACCTTCCACGTGGCCGGGACAGACACAAGAGACCCAGTACTTC.

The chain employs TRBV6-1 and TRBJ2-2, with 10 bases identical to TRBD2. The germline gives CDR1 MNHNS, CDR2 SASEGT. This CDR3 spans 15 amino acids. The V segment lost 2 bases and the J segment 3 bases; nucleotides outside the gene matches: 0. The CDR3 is CASSELAGDTGELFF. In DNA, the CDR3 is TGTGCCAGCAGTGAACTAGCGGGAGACACCGGGGAGCTGTTTTTT.

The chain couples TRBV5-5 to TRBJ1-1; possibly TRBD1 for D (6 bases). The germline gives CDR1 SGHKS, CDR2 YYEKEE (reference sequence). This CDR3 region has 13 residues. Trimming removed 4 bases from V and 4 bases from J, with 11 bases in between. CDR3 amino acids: CASSERQVTEAFF. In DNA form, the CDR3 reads TGTGCCAGCAGCGAGAGACAGGTCACTGAAGCTTTCTTT.

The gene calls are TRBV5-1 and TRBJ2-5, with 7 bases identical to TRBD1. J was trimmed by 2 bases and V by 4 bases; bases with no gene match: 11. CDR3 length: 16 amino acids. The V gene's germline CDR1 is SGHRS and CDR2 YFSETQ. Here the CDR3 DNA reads TGCGCCAGCAGCCCAGGACAGGTTGGACGACAAGAGACCCAGTACTTC. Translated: CASSPGQVGRQETQYF. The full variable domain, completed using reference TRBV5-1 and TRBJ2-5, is KAGVTQTPRYLIKTRGQQVTLSCSPISGHRSVSWYQQTPGQGLQFLFEYFSETQRNKGNFPGRFSGRQFSNSRSEMNVSTLELGDSALYLCASSPGQVGRQETQYFGPGTRLLVL.

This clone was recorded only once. CDR3 DNA sequence: TGTGCTAGTGGCATGACTAGCGGGAGCACAGATACGCAGTATTTT. This sequence encodes CASGMTSGSTDTQYF. The gene calls are TRBV12-5 and TRBJ2-3; 10 bases are shared with TRBD2. The V and J ends lost 6 bases and 0 bases, in that order; junction bases with no gene match: 3. Germline V gene data show CDR1 as LGHNT and CDR2 as FRNRAP. This CDR3 comprises 15 residues.

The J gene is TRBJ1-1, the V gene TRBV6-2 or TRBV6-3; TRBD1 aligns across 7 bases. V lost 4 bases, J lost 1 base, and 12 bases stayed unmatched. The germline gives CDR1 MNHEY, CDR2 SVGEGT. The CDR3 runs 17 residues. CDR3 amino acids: CASSFRASGTANTEAFF. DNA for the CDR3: TGTGCCAGCAGTTTCCGAGCGTCGGGGACAGCGAACACTGAAGCTTTCTTT.

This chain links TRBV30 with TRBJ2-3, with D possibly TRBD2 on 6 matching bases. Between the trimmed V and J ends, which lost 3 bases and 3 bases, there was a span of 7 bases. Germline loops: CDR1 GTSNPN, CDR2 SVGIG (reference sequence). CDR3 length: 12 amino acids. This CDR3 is CAWSRGTDTQYF. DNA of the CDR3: TGTGCCTGGAGCCGGGGGACAGATACGCAGTATTTT. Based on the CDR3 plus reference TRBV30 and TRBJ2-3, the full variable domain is SQTIHQWPATLVQPVGSPLSLECTVEGTSNPNLYWYRQAAGRGLQLLFYSVGIGQISSEVPQNLSASRPQDRQFILSSKKLLLSDSGFYLCAWSRGTDTQYFGPGTRLTVL.